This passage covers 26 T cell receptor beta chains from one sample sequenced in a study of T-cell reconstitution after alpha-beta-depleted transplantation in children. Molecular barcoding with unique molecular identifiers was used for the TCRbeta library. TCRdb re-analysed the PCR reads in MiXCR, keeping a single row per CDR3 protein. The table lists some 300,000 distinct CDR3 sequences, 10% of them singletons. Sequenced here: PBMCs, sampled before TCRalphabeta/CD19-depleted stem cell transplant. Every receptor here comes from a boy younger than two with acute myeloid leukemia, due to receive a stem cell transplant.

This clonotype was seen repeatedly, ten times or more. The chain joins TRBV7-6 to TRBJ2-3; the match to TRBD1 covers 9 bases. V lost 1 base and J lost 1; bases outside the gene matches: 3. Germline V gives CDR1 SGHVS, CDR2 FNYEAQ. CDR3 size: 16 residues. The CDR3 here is CASSLGRTGGTDTQYF. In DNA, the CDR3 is TGTGCCAGCAGCTTAGGGAGGACAGGGGGCACAGATACGCAGTATTTT. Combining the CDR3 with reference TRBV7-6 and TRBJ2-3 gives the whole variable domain GAGVSQSPRYKVTKRGQDVALRCDPISGHVSLYWYRQALGQGPEFLTYFNYEAQQDKSGLPNDRFSAERPEGSISTLTIQRTEQRDSAMYRCASSLGRTGGTDTQYFGPGTRLTVL.

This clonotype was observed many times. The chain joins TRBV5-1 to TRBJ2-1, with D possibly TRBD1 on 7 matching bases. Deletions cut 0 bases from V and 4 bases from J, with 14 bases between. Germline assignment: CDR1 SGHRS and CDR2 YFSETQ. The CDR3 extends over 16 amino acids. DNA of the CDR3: TGCGCCAGCAGCTTGGGGGCAGGGGGGATGTACAATGAGCAGTTCTTC. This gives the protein CASSLGAGGMYNEQFF.

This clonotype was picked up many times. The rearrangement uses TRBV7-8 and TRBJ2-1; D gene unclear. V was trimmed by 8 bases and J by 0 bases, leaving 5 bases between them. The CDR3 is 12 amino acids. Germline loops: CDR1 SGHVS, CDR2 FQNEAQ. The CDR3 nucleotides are TGTGCCAGCTGGAGCTCCTACAATGAGCAGTTCTTC. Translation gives CASWSSYNEQFF.

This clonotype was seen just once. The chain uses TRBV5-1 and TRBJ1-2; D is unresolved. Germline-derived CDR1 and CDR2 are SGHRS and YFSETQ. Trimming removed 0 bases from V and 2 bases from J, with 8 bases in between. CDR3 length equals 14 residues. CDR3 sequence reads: CASSLGSGNYGYTF. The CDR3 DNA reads TGCGCCAGCAGCTTGGGATCCGGGAACTATGGCTACACCTTC.

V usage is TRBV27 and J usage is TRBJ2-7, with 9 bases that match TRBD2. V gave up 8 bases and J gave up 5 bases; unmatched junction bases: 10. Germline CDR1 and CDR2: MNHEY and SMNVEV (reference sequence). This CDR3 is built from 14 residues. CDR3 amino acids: CASRELGTSNEQYF. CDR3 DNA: TGTGCCAGCCGGGAGTTGGGGACTAGCAACGAGCAGTACTTC.

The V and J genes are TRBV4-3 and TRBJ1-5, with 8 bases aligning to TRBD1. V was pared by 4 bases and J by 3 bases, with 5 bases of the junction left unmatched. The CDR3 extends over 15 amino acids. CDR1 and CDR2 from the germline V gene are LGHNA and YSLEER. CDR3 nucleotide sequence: TGCGCCAGCAGCCGAGACAGGGGCCACAATCAGCCCCAGCATTTT. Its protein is CASSRDRGHNQPQHF.

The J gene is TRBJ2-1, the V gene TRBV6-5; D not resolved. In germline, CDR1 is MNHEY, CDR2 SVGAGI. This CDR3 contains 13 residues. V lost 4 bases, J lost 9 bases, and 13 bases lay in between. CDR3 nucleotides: TGTGCCAGCAGTTTGATCCGGGTTGGTGAGCAGTTCTTC. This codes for CASSLIRVGEQFF.

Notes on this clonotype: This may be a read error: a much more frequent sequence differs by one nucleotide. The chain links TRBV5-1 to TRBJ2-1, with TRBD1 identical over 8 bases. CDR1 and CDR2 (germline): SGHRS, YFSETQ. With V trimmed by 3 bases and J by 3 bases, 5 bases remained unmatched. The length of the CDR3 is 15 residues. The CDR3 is CASSSDRACYNEQFF. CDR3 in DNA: TGCGCCAGCAGCTCGGACAGGGCCTGCTACAATGAGCAGTTCTTC.

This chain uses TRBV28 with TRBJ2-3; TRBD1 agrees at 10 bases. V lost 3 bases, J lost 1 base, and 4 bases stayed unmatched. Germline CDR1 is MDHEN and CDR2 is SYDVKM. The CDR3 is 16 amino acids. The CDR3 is CASSFQGTGGTDTQYF. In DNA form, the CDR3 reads TGTGCCAGCAGTTTTCAAGGGACAGGGGGCACAGATACGCAGTATTTT.

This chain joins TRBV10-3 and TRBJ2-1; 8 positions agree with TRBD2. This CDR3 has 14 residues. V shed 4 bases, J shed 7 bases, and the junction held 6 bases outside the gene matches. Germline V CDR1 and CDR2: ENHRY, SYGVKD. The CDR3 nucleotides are TGTGCCATCAGTGCCGGGACTAGTGGGAATGAGCAGTTCTTC. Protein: CAISAGTSGNEQFF.

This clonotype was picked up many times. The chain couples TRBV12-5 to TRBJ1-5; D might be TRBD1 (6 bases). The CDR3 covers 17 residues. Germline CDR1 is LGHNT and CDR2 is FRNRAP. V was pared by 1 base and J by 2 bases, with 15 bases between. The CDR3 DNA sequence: TGTGCTAGTGGTTTGGCCACAGGGTTTCGGCGCAATCAGCCCCAGCATTTT. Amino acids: CASGLATGFRRNQPQHF.

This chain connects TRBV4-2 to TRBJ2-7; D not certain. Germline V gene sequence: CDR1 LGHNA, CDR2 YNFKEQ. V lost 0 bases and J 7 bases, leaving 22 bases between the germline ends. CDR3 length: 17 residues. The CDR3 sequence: CASSQELSSSSLGEQYF. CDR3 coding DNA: TGTGCCAGCAGCCAAGAACTCTCTAGTTCTTCGTTGGGGGAGCAGTACTTC.

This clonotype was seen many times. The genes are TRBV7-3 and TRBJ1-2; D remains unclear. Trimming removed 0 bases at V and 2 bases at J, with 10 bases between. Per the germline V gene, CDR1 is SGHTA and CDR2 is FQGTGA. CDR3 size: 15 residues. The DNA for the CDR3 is TGTGCCAGCAGCTTAACGGGGATAGGGAACTATGGCTACACCTTC. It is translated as CASSLTGIGNYGYTF.

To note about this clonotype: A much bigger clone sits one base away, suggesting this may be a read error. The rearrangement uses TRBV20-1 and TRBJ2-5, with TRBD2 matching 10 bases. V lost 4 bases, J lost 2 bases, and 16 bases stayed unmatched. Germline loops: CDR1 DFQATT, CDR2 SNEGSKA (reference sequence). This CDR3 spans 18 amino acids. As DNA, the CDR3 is TGCAGTGCTATAGTCGGGGCTAGCGGGAGCGGAAGGCAAGAGACCCAGTACTTC. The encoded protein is CSAIVGASGSGRQETQYF.

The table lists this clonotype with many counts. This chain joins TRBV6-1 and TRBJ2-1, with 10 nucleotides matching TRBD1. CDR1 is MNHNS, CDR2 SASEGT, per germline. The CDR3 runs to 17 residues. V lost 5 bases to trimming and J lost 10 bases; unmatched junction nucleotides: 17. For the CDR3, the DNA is TGTGCCAGCAGTCATTTCCGGGACAGGGGCACCCCAGGGGAGCAGTTCTTC. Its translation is CASSHFRDRGTPGEQFF.

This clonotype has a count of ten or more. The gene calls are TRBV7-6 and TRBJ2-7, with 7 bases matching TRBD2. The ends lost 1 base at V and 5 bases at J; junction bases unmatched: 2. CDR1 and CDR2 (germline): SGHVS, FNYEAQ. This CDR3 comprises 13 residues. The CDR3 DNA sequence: TGTGCCAGCAGCTTAGGTGCGGGGGACGAGCAGTACTTC. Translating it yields CASSLGAGDEQYF. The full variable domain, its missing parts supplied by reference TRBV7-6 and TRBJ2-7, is GAGVSQSPRYKVTKRGQDVALRCDPISGHVSLYWYRQALGQGPEFLTYFNYEAQQDKSGLPNDRFSAERPEGSISTLTIQRTEQRDSAMYRCASSLGAGDEQYFGPGTRLTVT.

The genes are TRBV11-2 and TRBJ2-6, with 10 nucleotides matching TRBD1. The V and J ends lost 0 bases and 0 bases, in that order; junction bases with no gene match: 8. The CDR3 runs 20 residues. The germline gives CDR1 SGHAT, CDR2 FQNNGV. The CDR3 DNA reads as TGTGCCAGCAGCTTAGATTGGTCATGGGACAGGGGCTCTGGGGCCAACGTCCTGACTTTC. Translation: CASSLDWSWDRGSGANVLTF.

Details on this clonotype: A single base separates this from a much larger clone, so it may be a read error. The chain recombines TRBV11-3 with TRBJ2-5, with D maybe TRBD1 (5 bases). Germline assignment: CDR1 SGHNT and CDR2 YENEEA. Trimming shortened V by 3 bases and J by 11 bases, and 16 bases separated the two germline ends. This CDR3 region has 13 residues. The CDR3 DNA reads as TGTGCCAGCAGCTTGTGCACACAGGCAGGGCAGTACTTC. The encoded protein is CASSLCTQAGQYF.

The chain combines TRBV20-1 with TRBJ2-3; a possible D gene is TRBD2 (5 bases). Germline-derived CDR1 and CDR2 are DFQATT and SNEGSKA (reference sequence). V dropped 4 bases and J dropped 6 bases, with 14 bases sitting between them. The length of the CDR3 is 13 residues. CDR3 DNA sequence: TGCAGTGCTAAAGGGAGCGGCCGGGATACGCAGTATTTT. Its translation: CSAKGSGRDTQYF.

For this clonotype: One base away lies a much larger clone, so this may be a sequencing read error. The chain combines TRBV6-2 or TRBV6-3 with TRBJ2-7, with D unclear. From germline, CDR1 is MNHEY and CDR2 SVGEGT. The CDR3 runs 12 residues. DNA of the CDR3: TGTACCAGCAGTTATCAGCCCTACGAGCAGTACTTC. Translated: CTSSYQPYEQYF.

CDR3 region: CASSLVQSGETQYF. Written as DNA, the CDR3 is TGTGCCAGCAGTTTAGTACAATCCGGGGAGACCCAGTACTTC. The chain joins TRBV28 to TRBJ2-5; D uncertain. Per the germline V gene, CDR1 is MDHEN and CDR2 is SYDVKM. Trimming removed 2 bases at V and 5 bases at J, with 12 bases between. CDR3 size: 14 residues. Looking up the rest from reference TRBV28 and TRBJ2-5 gives the full variable domain: DVKVTQSSRYLVKRTGEKVFLECVQDMDHENMFWYRQDPGLGLRLIYFSYDVKMKEKGDIPEGYSVSREKKERFSLILESASTNQTSMYLCASSLVQSGETQYFGPGTRLLVL.

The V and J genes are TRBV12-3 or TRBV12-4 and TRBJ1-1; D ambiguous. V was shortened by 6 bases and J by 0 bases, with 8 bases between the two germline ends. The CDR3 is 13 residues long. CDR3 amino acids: CASSTRMNTEAFF. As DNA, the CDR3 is TGTGCCAGCAGCACTCGGATGAACACTGAAGCTTTCTTT.

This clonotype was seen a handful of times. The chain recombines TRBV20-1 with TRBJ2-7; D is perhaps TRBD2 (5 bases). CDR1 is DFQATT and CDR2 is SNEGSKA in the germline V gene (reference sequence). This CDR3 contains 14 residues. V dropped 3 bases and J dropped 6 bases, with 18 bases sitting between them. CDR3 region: CSASPGIVPLEQYF. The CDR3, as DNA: TGCAGTGCTAGCCCGGGAATAGTCCCCCTCGAGCAGTACTTC.

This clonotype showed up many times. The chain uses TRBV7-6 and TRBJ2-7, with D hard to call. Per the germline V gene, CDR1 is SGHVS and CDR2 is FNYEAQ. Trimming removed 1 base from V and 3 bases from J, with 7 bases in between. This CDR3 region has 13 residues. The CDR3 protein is CASSLGQYYEQYF. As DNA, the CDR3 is TGTGCCAGCAGCTTAGGCCAGTACTACGAGCAGTACTTC.

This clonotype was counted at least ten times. Here the CDR3 reads CASSLEQGRYEKLFF. The CDR3 DNA is TGTGCCAGCAGCTTAGAACAGGGGAGGTATGAAAAACTGTTTTTT. The chain recombines TRBV7-8 with TRBJ1-4, with 7 bases identical to TRBD1. Germline V gives CDR1 SGHVS, CDR2 FQNEAQ. Trimming took 1 base from V and 6 from J; bases not matched to a gene: 5. The CDR3 runs to 15 residues.

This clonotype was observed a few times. CDR3 in amino acids: CASGTVFSYEQYF. In DNA form, the CDR3 reads TGTGCCAGCGGGACAGTTTTTTCCTACGAGCAGTACTTC. The chain employs TRBV19 and TRBJ2-7, with 7 bases aligning to TRBD1. Germline CDR1 LNHDA, CDR2 SQIVND (reference sequence). J was trimmed by 1 base and V by 9 bases; bases with no gene match: 6. This CDR3 contains 13 residues.